This entry concerns a single TCR beta chain. Its cognate antigen is unknown. CDR1 and CDR2 from the germline V gene are MNHEY and SVGAGI. With V trimmed by 6 bases and J by 6 bases, 22 bases remained unmatched. The CDR3 spans 19 residues. How the authors handled the data: Construction of a distant-metastasis classifier for papillary thyroid cancer relied on CDR3 differences across clinicopathological groups. TCRdb ran MiXCR on the PCR reads. TCRdb's processing, not the authors' own work, is the source of the V and J calls. This sample has 15,000 to 20,000 clones; 25% occur once, and the top ten carry less than 20%. The record originates from a study of metastatic and nonmetastatic thyroid tumors. Study-wide context: Repertoires of blood and of tissue (tumor or nodule) from malignant and benign thyroid patients were compared. Points from the study as a whole: Reports indicated that malignant thyroid tumors showed significantly higher TCR beta diversity than benign nodules did, in blood and tumor.

Before thyroid surgery, none of the patients had received any treatment. The clonotype originates from a female donor with papillary thyroid cancer or a benign thyroid nodule (not recorded which). Some clones in this sample may be carry-over from other donors' samples. The rearrangement joins TRBV6-5 to TRBJ1-5, with TRBD1 identical over 8 bases. Sequenced: adjacent normal tissue. CDR3 region: CASSPPTGQAGGVGQPQHF. CDR3 sequence (DNA): TGTGCCAGCAGCCCACCCACGGGACAGGCTGGAGGAGTGGGTCAGCCCCAGCATTTT.